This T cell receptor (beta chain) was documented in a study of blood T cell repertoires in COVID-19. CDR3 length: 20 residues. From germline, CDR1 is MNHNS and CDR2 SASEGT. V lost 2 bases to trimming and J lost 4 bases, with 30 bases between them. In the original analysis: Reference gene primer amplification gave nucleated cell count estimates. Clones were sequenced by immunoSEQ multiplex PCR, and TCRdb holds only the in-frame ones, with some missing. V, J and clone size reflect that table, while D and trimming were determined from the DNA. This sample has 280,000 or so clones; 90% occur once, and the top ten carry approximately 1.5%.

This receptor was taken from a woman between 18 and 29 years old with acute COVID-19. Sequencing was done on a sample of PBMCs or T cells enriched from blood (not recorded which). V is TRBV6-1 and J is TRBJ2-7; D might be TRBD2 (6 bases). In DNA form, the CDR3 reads TGTGCCAGCAGTGAAAGGCTAGGGAGACCGAGACTAGGGATCGGTTACGAGCAGTACTTC. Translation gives CASSERLGRPRLGIGYEQYF.